This entry concerns a single T cell receptor beta chain. The authors' processing: Researchers report that nucleated cell counts were estimated from reference gene primer amplification. Here immunoSEQ multiplex PCR was the method, and the copy in TCRdb shows in-frame clones only, minus some. V, J and clone size are taken as reported in that table, and D and trimming were inferred from the DNA itself. The repertoire holds about 55,000 clones, with 85% to 90% as singletons. Trimming took off 8 bases at V and 4 bases at J, with 10 bases between the two ends. The CDR3 is 12 amino acids. The germline V gene encodes CDR1 SNHLY and CDR2 FYNNEI. The sample comes from a study of blood T cell repertoires in COVID-19. Background on the study: Both acute and convalescent COVID-19 samples were obtained from the United States, Italy and Spain.

The sample comprised peripheral blood. V is TRBV2 and J is TRBJ2-3, with D possibly being TRBD2 (5 bases). The TCR originated in a man aged 60-69 years with active COVID-19. The CDR3 bases are TGTGCCAGCTTGGCGGGTGCAGATACGCAGTATTTT. Translation: CASLAGADTQYF.